This T cell receptor beta chain stems from a study of cytomegalovirus exposure and HLA in healthy donors. Across the study: The approximately 130 validation repertoires matched the roughly 650 first-cohort repertoires in platform, a later analysis reported.

Study-level points and caveats: Overall, about 160 TCR beta chains were annotated as cytomegalovirus-associated.

Only in-frame clones appear in the TCRdb table, and some are missing; sequencing was by immunoSEQ multiplex PCR. The sample holds 300,000 or so clones, approximately 86% seen once. V lost 2 bases and J lost 3, with 11 bases in between. In germline, CDR1 is SGHRS, CDR2 YFSETQ. The CDR3 is made up of 14 amino acids. As to this clone: Its antigen is currently unknown.

Sequencing was done on a sample of PBMCs. This clonotype originated in a man in his thirties or forties in good health and CMV-seronegative. V is TRBV5-1 and J is TRBJ1-2; the D is unclear. Here the CDR3 DNA reads TGCGCCAGCAGCTTTAGTGACACATACTATGGCTACACCTTC. It specifies CASSFSDTYYGYTF.